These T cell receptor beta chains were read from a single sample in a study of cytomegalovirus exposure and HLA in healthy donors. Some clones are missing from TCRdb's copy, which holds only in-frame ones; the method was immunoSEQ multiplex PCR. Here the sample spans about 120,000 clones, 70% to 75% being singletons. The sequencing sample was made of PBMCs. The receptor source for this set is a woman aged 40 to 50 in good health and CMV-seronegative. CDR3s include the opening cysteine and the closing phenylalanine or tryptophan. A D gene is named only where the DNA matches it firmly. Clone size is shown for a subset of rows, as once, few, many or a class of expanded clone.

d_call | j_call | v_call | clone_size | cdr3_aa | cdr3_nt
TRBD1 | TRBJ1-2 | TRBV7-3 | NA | CASSIQGARAYGYTF | TGTGCCAGCAGCATACAGGGGGCACGGGCCTATGGCTACACCTTC
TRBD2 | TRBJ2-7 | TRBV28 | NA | CASSSGTSGTYEQYF | TGTGCCAGCAGTTCCGGGACTAGCGGCACCTACGAGCAGTACTTC
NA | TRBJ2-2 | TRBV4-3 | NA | CASSLSSNTGELFF | TGCGCCAGCAGCCTTAGCTCGAACACCGGGGAGCTGTTTTTT
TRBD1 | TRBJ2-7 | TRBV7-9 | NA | CASSLAYRGPYEQYF | TGTGCCAGCAGCTTAGCGTACAGGGGACCCTACGAGCAGTACTTC
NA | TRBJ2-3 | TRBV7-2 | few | CASSFGREWGTDTQYF | TGTGCCAGCAGCTTTGGCCGGGAGTGGGGCACAGATACGCAGTATTTT
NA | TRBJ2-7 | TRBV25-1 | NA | CASSEGAKQYF | TGTGCCAGCAGTGAGGGGGCCAAGCAGTACTTC
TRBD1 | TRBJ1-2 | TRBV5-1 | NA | CASSPGTGGAIGYTF | TGCGCCAGCAGCCCCGGGACAGGGGGCGCGATCGGCTACACCTTC
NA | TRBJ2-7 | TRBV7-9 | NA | CASSPSDYEQYF | TGTGCCAGCAGCCCCAGTGACTACGAGCAGTACTTC
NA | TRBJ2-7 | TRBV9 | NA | CASSVGGAESYEQYF | TGTGCCAGCAGCGTGGGGGGGGCTGAATCCTACGAGCAGTACTTC
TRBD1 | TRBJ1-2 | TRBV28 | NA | CASSLPSDRAYGYTF | TGTGCCAGCAGTTTACCCTCCGACAGGGCCTATGGCTACACCTTC
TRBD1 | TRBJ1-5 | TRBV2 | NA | CASGRQGLYQPQHF | TGTGCCAGCGGGAGACAGGGGTTGTATCAGCCCCAGCATTTT
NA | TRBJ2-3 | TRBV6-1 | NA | CASSRQSSTDTQYF | TGTGCCAGCAGTCGACAGAGTAGCACAGATACGCAGTATTTT
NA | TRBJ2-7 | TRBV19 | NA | CASSLGSEQYF | TGTGCCAGTAGTTTGGGGAGCGAGCAGTACTTC
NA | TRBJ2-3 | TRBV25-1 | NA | CASSESGTYTDTQYF | TGTGCCAGCAGTGAATCGGGGACATACACAGATACGCAGTATTTT
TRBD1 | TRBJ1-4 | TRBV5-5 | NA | CASSSEDRVLSRGHNEKLFF | TGTGCCAGCAGCTCGGAAGACAGGGTACTTTCGAGGGGGCATAATGAAAAACTGTTTTTT
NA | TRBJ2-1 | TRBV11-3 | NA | CASSLGGDQNNEQFF | TGTGCCAGCAGCTTAGGCGGGGATCAGAACAATGAGCAGTTCTTC
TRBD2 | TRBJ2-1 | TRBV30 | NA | CAWSFGGTSGRGEQFF | TGTGCCTGGAGTTTCGGAGGGACTAGCGGGAGGGGTGAGCAGTTCTTC
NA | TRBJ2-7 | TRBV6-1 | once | CASITAYEQYF | TGTGCCAGCATAACAGCCTACGAGCAGTACTTC
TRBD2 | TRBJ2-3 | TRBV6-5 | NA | CASSSRLAGNTDTQYF | TGTGCCAGCAGTTCCAGACTAGCGGGGAACACAGATACGCAGTATTTT
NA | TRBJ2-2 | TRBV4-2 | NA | CASSQTDLRGTNTGELFF | TGTGCCAGCAGCCAAACGGACCTTCGGGGAACGAACACCGGGGAGCTGTTTTTT
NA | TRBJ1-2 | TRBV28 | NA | CASSGILPSLANYGYTF | TGTGCCAGCAGTGGGATACTCCCCTCACTAGCTAACTATGGCTACACCTTC
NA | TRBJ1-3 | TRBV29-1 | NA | CSVGGPGNTIYF | TGCAGCGTTGGGGGGCCGGGAAACACCATATATTTT
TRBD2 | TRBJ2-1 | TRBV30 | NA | CAWSVSGTYNEQFF | TGTGCCTGGAGTGTTAGCGGGACCTACAATGAGCAGTTCTTC
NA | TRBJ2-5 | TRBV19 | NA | CASSIERLETQYF | TGTGCCAGTAGTATAGAGCGTCTGGAGACCCAGTACTTC
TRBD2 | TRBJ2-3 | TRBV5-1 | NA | CASRWGGSTDTQYF | TGCGCCAGCAGGTGGGGGGGGAGCACAGATACGCAGTATTTT
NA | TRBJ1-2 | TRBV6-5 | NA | CASSYSSQAYGYTF | TGTGCCAGCAGTTACTCGAGCCAGGCCTATGGCTACACCTTC
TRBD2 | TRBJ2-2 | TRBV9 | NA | CASSGLAVGELFF | TGTGCCAGCAGCGGACTAGCGGTCGGGGAGCTGTTTTTT
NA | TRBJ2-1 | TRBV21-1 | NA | CASSLPGSQFF | TGTGCCAGCAGCCTCCCGGGGAGCCAGTTCTTC
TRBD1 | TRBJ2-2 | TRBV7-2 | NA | CASSRTGLGTGELFF | TGTGCCAGCAGCCGGACAGGGTTAGGAACCGGGGAGCTGTTTTTT
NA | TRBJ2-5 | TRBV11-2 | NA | CASSLVGHNPGETQYF | TGTGCCAGCAGCCTCGTTGGACACAACCCTGGGGAGACCCAGTACTTC
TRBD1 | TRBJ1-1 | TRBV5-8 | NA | CASSTGDSRRWNTEAFF | TGTGCCAGCAGCACAGGGGACAGTCGCCGGTGGAACACTGAAGCTTTCTTT
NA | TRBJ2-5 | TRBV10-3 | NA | CAISDRDGETQYF | TGTGCCATCAGTGACCGTGACGGGGAGACCCAGTACTTC
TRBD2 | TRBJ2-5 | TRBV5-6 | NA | CASSLIGGARETQYF | TGTGCCAGCAGCTTGATCGGGGGGGCCCGGGAGACCCAGTACTTC
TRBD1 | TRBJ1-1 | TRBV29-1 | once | CSVTGGGNTEAFF | TGCAGCGTGACAGGGGGTGGGAACACTGAAGCTTTCTTT
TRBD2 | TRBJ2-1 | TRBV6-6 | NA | CASSPGTSGRNEQFF | TGTGCCAGCAGCCCCGGGACTAGCGGGAGAAATGAGCAGTTCTTC
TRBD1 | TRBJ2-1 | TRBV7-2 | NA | CASSTGVRGQFF | TGTGCCAGCAGCACAGGGGTTCGGGGGCAGTTCTTC